What follows are 26 T cell receptor beta chains derived from one specimen sequenced in a study of T-cell reconstitution after alpha-beta-depleted transplantation in children. This sample's TCRbeta library carried unique molecular identifier barcodes. A single record per CDR3 protein comes from TCRdb applying MiXCR to the PCR reads. The sample lists 580,000 or so distinct CDR3 sequences; about 21% were seen once. Sequenced here: PBMCs, mostly from graft donor cells, sampled 360 days after TCRalphabeta/CD19-depleted stem cell transplant. These receptors were taken from a boy in the first two years of life who had a stem cell transplant for acute myeloid leukemia, so the T cells may come from the graft donor.

This clonotype came up many times. The V and J genes are TRBV18 and TRBJ2-3; 7 bases are shared with TRBD1. Germline CDR1 reads KGHSH; CDR2 reads LQKENI. The CDR3 sequence is 16 residues long. The trim removed 1 base at V and 1 base at J, leaving 5 bases unmatched. The CDR3 protein is CASSPQIQGGTDTQYF. The CDR3 region has the DNA TGTGCCAGCTCACCACAGATCCAGGGGGGCACAGATACGCAGTATTTT.

This clonotype was seen a handful of times. At one of its ends the junction is not consistent with the germline gene, which may arise from a read error. The chain has TRBV5-5 and TRBJ2-7; tentatively, D is TRBD1 (5 bases). Germline V gene lookup returns CDR1 SGHKS and CDR2 YYEKEE (reference sequence). This CDR3 region has 15 residues. For the CDR3, the DNA is TGTGCCAGCAGCTTGGCCGGGTCAGGGAAACTCCCTGGACACTTC. Translating gives CASSLAGSGKLPGHF.

This clonotype was seen repeatedly, ten times or more. The chain is built from TRBV6-5 and TRBJ2-3, with TRBD2 as a possible D gene (7 bases). Trimming removed 0 bases from V and 2 bases from J, with 15 bases in between. From germline, CDR1 is MNHEY and CDR2 SVGAGI. The length of the CDR3 is 17 residues. The CDR3 DNA reads TGTGCCAGCAGTTACTCGAGAGCCGGGGGGCCCACAGATACGCAGTATTTT. Its translation: CASSYSRAGGPTDTQYF.

Details on this clonotype: The junction differs from germline at one of its ends, possibly a read error. The CDR3 region has the DNA TGCAGTGCTAGTCTCGCCTCTGGGGCCAACGTCCTGAATTTC. Translated: CSASLASGANVLNF. The chain links TRBV20-1 to TRBJ2-6; tentatively, D is TRBD1 (5 bases). Germline V gene data show CDR1 as DFQATT and CDR2 as SNEGSKA (reference sequence). The CDR3 is made up of 14 amino acids.

This sequence joins TRBV20-1 and TRBJ1-4; TRBD1 aligns across 9 bases. J was trimmed by 9 bases and V by 6 bases; bases with no gene match: 8. The CDR3 contains 13 residues. CDR1 is DFQATT and CDR2 is SNEGSKA in the germline V gene (reference sequence). CDR3 nucleotide sequence: TGCAGTGCGAGAAGTAACAGGGGGCAAAAACTGTTTTTT. This gives the protein CSARSNRGQKLFF.

There are many counts of this clonotype. V usage is TRBV29-1 and J usage is TRBJ1-2; 9 bases map to TRBD1. The germline V gene encodes CDR1 SQVTM and CDR2 ANQGSEA. V shed 4 bases and J 5 bases; nucleotides not matched to a gene: 2. The CDR3 is 12 amino acids. For the CDR3, the DNA is TGCAGCGTTGGGGACAGGGATTATGGCTACACCTTC. This sequence encodes CSVGDRDYGYTF.

This clonotype was detected many times. In nucleotides, the CDR3 is TGCAGCGTTGAACACTCCGCTGGGGAGCTGTTTTTT. It yields the protein CSVEHSAGELFF. V usage is TRBV29-1 and J usage is TRBJ2-2; D is ambiguous. Trimming pared 2 bases from V and 8 bases from J, leaving 9 bases between. Germline V gives CDR1 SQVTM, CDR2 ANQGSEA. This CDR3 has 12 residues.

This clonotype was found many times. V gene TRBV16 combines with J gene TRBJ2-3, with 7 bases that match TRBD2. Unmatched junction bases numbered 12, after V lost 2 bases and J lost 4 bases. Per the germline V gene, CDR1 is KGHSY and CDR2 is FQNENV. The CDR3 is 17 residues long. The chain's CDR3 is CASSQIRTSPRADTQYF. For the CDR3, the DNA is TGTGCCAGCAGCCAAATTCGGACTAGTCCTCGCGCAGATACGCAGTATTTT.

The table lists this clonotype with many counts. The chain couples TRBV18 to TRBJ2-7; D call uncertain. The CDR3 is made up of 13 amino acids. V was shortened by 4 bases and J by 0 bases, with 7 bases between the two germline ends. In germline, CDR1 is KGHSH, CDR2 LQKENI. The DNA for the CDR3 is TGTGCCAGCTCACTAGACGGCTCCTACGAGCAGTACTTC. This sequence encodes CASSLDGSYEQYF.

This chain connects TRBV7-2 to TRBJ2-1; possible D gene TRBD1, 6 bases. From germline, CDR1 is SGHTA and CDR2 FQGNSA. The CDR3 is 12 residues long. V lost 5 bases and J 11 bases, leaving 13 bases between the germline ends. The CDR3 protein is CASSPDRYQQFF. The CDR3, as DNA: TGTGCCAGCAGCCCCGACAGGTACCAGCAGTTCTTC.

This clonotype has just a few counts. This rearrangement joins TRBV20-1 to TRBJ2-1, with 9 nucleotides matching TRBD2. Germline values: CDR1 DFQATT, CDR2 SNEGSKA (reference sequence). V shed 6 bases and J 12 bases; nucleotides not matched to a gene: 15. This CDR3 spans 14 amino acids. CDR3 in amino acids: CSAKGGGAAYRQFF. The CDR3 coding sequence is TGCAGTGCCAAGGGCGGGGGGGCCGCGTATAGGCAGTTCTTC.

V usage is TRBV3-1 and J usage is TRBJ2-1; unclear D gene. This CDR3 contains 11 residues. The ends were cut back, 2 bases at V and 10 bases at J, with 6 bases in the middle. CDR1 is LGHDT and CDR2 is YNNKEL in the germline V gene (reference sequence). The CDR3 nucleotides read TGTGCCAGCAGCCAACTGGGAGAGCAGTTCTTC. Its translation is CASSQLGEQFF.

This clonotype has a count of ten or more. The J gene is TRBJ2-3, the V gene TRBV29-1; 8 nucleotides align to TRBD1. V dropped 7 bases and J dropped 1; count of bases not matched to a gene: 1. Germline V gene data show CDR1 as SQVTM and CDR2 as ANQGSEA. The length of the CDR3 is 12 residues. DNA of the CDR3: TGCAGCGCGGACAGGGGCACAGATACGCAGTATTTT. Translating gives CSADRGTDTQYF.

This clonotype came up many times. The genes are TRBV2 and TRBJ2-3; possible D gene TRBD1, 5 bases. Germline V lookup: CDR1 SNHLY, CDR2 FYNNEI. This CDR3 has 15 amino acids. Trimming took off 3 bases at V and 0 bases at J, with 10 bases between the two ends. CDR3: CASSDARASTDTQYF. DNA of the CDR3: TGTGCCAGCAGTGACGCCAGGGCAAGCACAGATACGCAGTATTTT.

This chain joins TRBV12-3 or TRBV12-4 and TRBJ2-7; D gene unclear. This CDR3 comprises 11 residues. The ends were cut back, 3 bases at V and 5 bases at J, with 5 bases in the middle. Here the CDR3 reads CASSFGNEQYV. In DNA, the CDR3 is TGTGCCAGCAGTTTTGGTAACGAGCAGTACGTC.

The rearrangement uses TRBV11-2 and TRBJ2-2; possibly TRBD1 for D (6 bases). The CDR3 is made up of 16 amino acids. With 2 bases removed from V and 0 bases from J, the gap between germline ends came to 10 bases. The V gene's germline CDR1 is SGHAT and CDR2 FQNNGV. The DNA for the CDR3 is TGTGCCAGCAGCTTATGGGACAAGGCGAACACCGGGGAGCTGTTTTTT. It codes for CASSLWDKANTGELFF.

Worth noting for this clonotype: Possible read error: a much larger clone is one base away. J is TRBJ1-2 and V is TRBV19; tentative D call: TRBD1 (5 bases). The germline gives CDR1 LNHDA, CDR2 SQIVND (reference sequence). This CDR3 region has 16 residues. CDR3 region: CANSMAGGRISYGYTF. As DNA, the CDR3 is TGTGCCAATAGTATGGCTGGGGGACGGATTTCCTATGGCTACACCTTC.

Ten or more counts support this clonotype. The V and J genes are TRBV20-1 and TRBJ2-3; D gene uncertain. CDR3 size: 16 residues. V gave up 0 bases and J gave up 0 bases, with 13 bases separating them. The germline V gene has CDR1 DFQATT and CDR2 SNEGSKA (reference sequence). CDR3 nucleotide sequence: TGCAGTGCTAGAGATGGTAGTGGGCGAAGCACAGATACGCAGTATTTT. Amino acid sequence: CSARDGSGRSTDTQYF.

In this sample, this clonotype turned up a few times. V gene TRBV10-3 combines with J gene TRBJ2-1; 7 positions agree with TRBD2. V shed 4 bases and J 5 bases; nucleotides not matched to a gene: 14. Germline V gene lookup returns CDR1 ENHRY and CDR2 SYGVKD. The CDR3 totals 17 residues. The CDR3 is CAISGYRGREGNNEQFF. As DNA, the CDR3 is TGTGCCATCAGTGGCTACCGGGGCAGGGAGGGAAACAATGAGCAGTTCTTC.

The chain has TRBV7-8 and TRBJ2-1; D is ambiguous. The germline V gene encodes CDR1 SGHVS and CDR2 FQNEAQ. The germline V and J ends were trimmed by 0 bases and 10 bases, with 7 bases remaining between them. The CDR3 spans 12 residues. CDR3 bases: TGTGCCAGCAGCTTAGCGTTACAGGAGCAGTTCTTC. As protein: CASSLALQEQFF.

This clonotype has at least ten counts. The chain carries TRBV7-9 and TRBJ2-3, with D unresolved. The CDR3 is 14 amino acids. Between the trimmed V and J ends, which lost 1 base and 4 bases, there was a span of 9 bases. The germline V gene encodes CDR1 SEHNR and CDR2 FQNEAQ (reference sequence). CDR3 region: CASSLGLGPDTQYF. The CDR3 DNA is TGTGCCAGCAGCTTAGGGCTGGGCCCAGATACGCAGTATTTT.

The chain joins TRBV20-1 to TRBJ2-7, with 9 bases matching TRBD1. Germline CDR1 DFQATT, CDR2 SNEGSKA (reference sequence). CDR3 length: 16 residues. V trimming: 1 base; J trimming: 3 bases; junction bases outside the gene matches: 10. The CDR3 spells CSARAPGEDRGYEQYF. The CDR3, as DNA: TGCAGTGCTAGAGCCCCGGGGGAGGACAGGGGCTACGAGCAGTACTTC.

This clonotype has just a few counts. The chain carries TRBV4-1 and TRBJ2-7, with TRBD1 matching over 7 bases. The CDR3 extends over 15 amino acids. The germline gives CDR1 MGHRA, CDR2 YSYEKL. V lost 3 bases, J lost 2 bases, and 7 bases stayed unmatched. CDR3 sequence reads: CASSQGDRDTYEQYV. DNA of the CDR3: TGCGCCAGCAGCCAGGGTGACAGGGATACCTACGAGCAGTACGTC.

This clonotype was seen more than once but under ten times. A much more abundant neighbour one base away suggests this may be a read error. The genes are TRBV5-1 and TRBJ2-1; 7 bases agree with TRBD1. This CDR3 spans 14 amino acids. Germline trimming cut 3 bases from V and 1 base from J; bases unmatched to any gene: 1. Germline V gene data show CDR1 as SGHRS and CDR2 as YFSETQ. The CDR3 bases are TGCGCCAGCAGCTCGGGACAGTCCTACAATGAGCAGTTCTTC. Protein product: CASSSGQSYNEQFF. Combining the CDR3 with reference TRBV5-1 and TRBJ2-1 gives the whole variable domain KAGVTQTPRYLIKTRGQQVTLSCSPISGHRSVSWYQQTPGQGLQFLFEYFSETQRNKGNFPGRFSGRQFSNSRSEMNVSTLELGDSALYLCASSSGQSYNEQFFGPGTRLTVL.

This rearrangement joins TRBV20-1 to TRBJ2-1, with D perhaps matching TRBD2 (7 bases). Germline V gene lookup returns CDR1 DFQATT and CDR2 SNEGSKA (reference sequence). V lost 6 bases and J 4 bases, leaving 19 bases between the germline ends. There are 15 residues in the CDR3. The CDR3 region is CSATVRGGFYNEQFF. The CDR3, as DNA: TGCAGTGCCACCGTCCGCGGGGGCTTTTACAATGAGCAGTTCTTC.

The chain employs TRBV25-1 and TRBJ2-6; 9 bases fit TRBD1. Germline CDR1 is MGHDK and CDR2 is SYGVNS. CDR3 length: 20 residues. V lost 9 bases and J lost 5; bases outside the gene matches: 23. CDR3 nucleotide sequence: TGTGCCAGATTCGGTCTAGGACAGGGGATACCATCTAGGAGGGCCAACGTCCTGACTTTC. It is translated as CARFGLGQGIPSRRANVLTF.